One sample yielded the 10 T cell receptor beta chains listed below, sequenced in a study of blood T cell repertoires in COVID-19. The protocol was immunoSEQ multiplex PCR, while the TCRdb copy is restricted to in-frame clones and leaves out a portion. The table records hundreds of thousands of clones, 89% of them present only once. Sequenced sample: peripheral blood. Receptors were obtained from a man in his sixties who had recovered from COVID-19.

V is TRBV6-5 and J is TRBJ2-1; D is undetermined. The CDR3 is made up of 16 amino acids. V was trimmed by 0 bases and J by 0 bases, leaving 9 bases between them. Germline assignment: CDR1 MNHEY and CDR2 SVGAGI. In DNA, the CDR3 is TGTGCCAGCAGTTACTCGTTTTCCAGCTCCTACAATGAGCAGTTCTTC. Encoded protein: CASSYSFSSSYNEQFF.

This chain uses TRBV6-6 with TRBJ1-1; 8 bases match TRBD1. There are 14 residues in the CDR3. Germline trimming cut 4 bases from V and 0 bases from J; bases unmatched to any gene: 1. The germline V gene encodes CDR1 MNHNY and CDR2 SVGAGI (reference sequence). The CDR3 DNA follows: TGTGCCAGCAGTTGGACAGGGATGAACACTGAAGCTTTCTTT. Its translation: CASSWTGMNTEAFF.

The J gene is TRBJ1-3, the V gene TRBV28; D unresolved. The CDR3 runs to 16 residues. V was cut by 3 bases and J by 8 bases, with 20 bases left in between. The V gene's germline CDR1 is MDHEN and CDR2 SYDVKM. The CDR3 region has the DNA TGTGCCAGCAGTTTGTCAGTCGTGGGCAGTAAAGACACCATATATTTT. Protein sequence: CASSLSVVGSKDTIYF.

The chain links TRBV4-3 to TRBJ2-1; D is possibly TRBD2 (5 bases). Trimming cost V 0 bases and J 0 bases, with 12 bases left between them. CDR3 size: 17 residues. CDR1 is LGHNA and CDR2 is YSLEER in the germline V gene. Here the CDR3 reads CASSQDPLANSYNEQFF. The CDR3 DNA follows: TGCGCCAGCAGCCAAGATCCCCTAGCAAACTCCTACAATGAGCAGTTCTTC.

The DNA for the CDR3 is TGTGCCAGCACCCAAGGGAGACTAGCGGGAGGGACCTACAATGAGCAGTTCTTC. It encodes CASTQGRLAGGTYNEQFF. V and J are TRBV21-1 and TRBJ2-1; no DNA check was done on the table's D call, TRBD2. TRBV21-1 is designated a pseudogene. The CDR3 contains 18 residues.

The chain joins TRBV30 to TRBJ1-2; D is ambiguous. The CDR3 is made up of 14 amino acids. V was shortened by 3 bases and J by 1 base, with 12 bases between the two germline ends. Germline V gene lookup returns CDR1 GTSNPN and CDR2 SVGIG (reference sequence). The DNA for the CDR3 is TGTGCCTGGAGCGCGTCCGGGAGTAACTATGGCTACACCTTC. Translation gives CAWSASGSNYGYTF. The full variable domain, with the rest looked up from reference TRBV30 and TRBJ1-2, is SQTIHQWPATLVQPVGSPLSLECTVEGTSNPNLYWYRQAAGRGLQLLFYSVGIGQISSEVPQNLSASRPQDRQFILSSKKLLLSDSGFYLCAWSASGSNYGYTFGSGTRLTVV.

The V call is TRBV29-1, the J call TRBJ1-5, with 10 bases fitting TRBD1. The ends lost 7 bases at V and 4 bases at J; junction bases unmatched: 7. The CDR3 has 14 amino acids. Germline assignment: CDR1 SQVTM and CDR2 ANQGSEA. The CDR3 DNA reads as TGCAGCGCCCGGGACAGGGGAAAAAATCAGCCCCAGCATTTT. Residues: CSARDRGKNQPQHF.

This sequence joins TRBV18 and TRBJ2-2; the D gene is possibly TRBD2 (5 bases). The CDR3 has 15 amino acids. The germline gives CDR1 KGHSH, CDR2 LQKENI. Trimming took 2 bases from V and 1 from J, leaving 8 bases between them. The CDR3 DNA sequence: TGTGCCAGCTCACCAAGAGGGAAGAACACCGGGGAGCTGTTTTTT. Its protein is CASSPRGKNTGELFF.

This clone was seen only a few times. The chain joins TRBV4-1 to TRBJ2-1; 9 nucleotides line up with TRBD2. Germline CDR1 and CDR2: MGHRA and YSYEKL. The CDR3 has 18 residues. Unmatched junction bases numbered 8, after V lost 0 bases and J lost 2 bases. As DNA, the CDR3 is TGCGCCAGCAGCCAAGATGCGACTAGCGGTAAAACCTACAATGAGCAGTTCTTC. Translating gives CASSQDATSGKTYNEQFF.

Points on this clone: Other DNA sequences in this specimen translate into the identical CDR3. The chain combines TRBV28 with TRBJ2-7, with TRBD2 as a possible D gene (6 bases). V lost 4 bases and J 1 base, leaving 14 bases between the germline ends. This CDR3 comprises 15 residues. CDR1 is MDHEN and CDR2 is SYDVKM in the germline V gene. This chain's CDR3 is CASSSPGTGSYEQYF. As DNA, the CDR3 is TGTGCCAGCAGTTCCCCCGGGACTGGGTCCTACGAGCAGTACTTC.